This TCR beta chain was obtained from a study of T cells in localized non-small cell lung cancer. General study findings and limits: Uninvolved adjacent lung had the highest recorded T cell clonality, with tumor below it. For the top 100 tumor clones, a median about 50 also appeared in adjacent lung. Overall survival was longer when the density of T cells in the blood was higher. Sequence data derive from only one tumor region, so heterogeneity remains possible.

Details on this clone: As yet, its antigen is unknown.

Profiled with immunoSEQ multiplex PCR; TCRdb holds only in-frame clones, not every one. The sample contains over 20,000 clones, approximately 86% of which appear only once. In germline, CDR1 is LGHNA, CDR2 YNFKEQ. CDR3 length equals 13 residues. The V end lost 3 bases, the J end lost 4 bases, and 10 bases lay between the germline ends. The chain combines TRBV4-2 with TRBJ2-7; a weak D match, TRBD1 (5 bases). This material consisted of peripheral blood, taken before any cancer treatment. The receptor was derived from a female donor aged 60 or older with stage I lung adenocarcinoma. The CDR3 protein is CASSQTVFYEQYF. CDR3 bases: TGTGCCAGCAGCCAGACAGTTTTTTACGAGCAGTACTTC.